The present TCR beta chain was sequenced within a study of blood T cell repertoires in COVID-19. In the study overall: Acute and convalescent COVID-19 specimens originated in the United States, Italy and Spain.

Method: immunoSEQ multiplex PCR; TCRdb's copy keeps in-frame clones and lacks some. The sample lists fewer than 250,000 clones; about 94% were seen once. Seattle cases were enrolled at active infection and followed longitudinally. Input material: peripheral blood. The source of this sequence is a man aged 60 to 75 with COVID-19, enrolled during active disease.

This chain's CDR3 is CASTTLGRGKGSNQPQHF. Here the CDR3 DNA reads TGTGCCAGCACTACGCTAGGCAGGGGAAAAGGGAGCAATCAGCCCCAGCATTTT. This chain links TRBV28 with TRBJ1-5; a weak D match, TRBD1 (6 bases). Trimming shortened V by 7 bases and J by 1 base, and 23 bases separated the two germline ends. CDR1 and CDR2 (germline): MDHEN, SYDVKM. The CDR3 contains 18 residues.